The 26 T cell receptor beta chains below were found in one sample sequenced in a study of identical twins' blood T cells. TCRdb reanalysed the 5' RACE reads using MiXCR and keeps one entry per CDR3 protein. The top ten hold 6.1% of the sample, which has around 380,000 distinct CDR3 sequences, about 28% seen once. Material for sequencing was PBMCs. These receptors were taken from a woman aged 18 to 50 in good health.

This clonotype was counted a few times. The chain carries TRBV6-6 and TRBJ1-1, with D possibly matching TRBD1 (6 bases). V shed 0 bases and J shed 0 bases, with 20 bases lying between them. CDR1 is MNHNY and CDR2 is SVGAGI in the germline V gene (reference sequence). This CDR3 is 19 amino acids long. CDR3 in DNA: TGTGCCAGCAGTTACTCTCGGCCGGCCAGGAGGGGGATGAACACTGAAGCTTTCTTT. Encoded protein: CASSYSRPARRGMNTEAFF.

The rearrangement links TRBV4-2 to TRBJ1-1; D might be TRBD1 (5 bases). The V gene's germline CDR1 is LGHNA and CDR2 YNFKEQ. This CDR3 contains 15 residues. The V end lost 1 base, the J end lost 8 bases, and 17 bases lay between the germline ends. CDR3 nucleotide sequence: TGTGCCAGCAGCCAAGCAGGGACTATAACATCCGAAGCTTTCTTT. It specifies CASSQAGTITSEAFF.

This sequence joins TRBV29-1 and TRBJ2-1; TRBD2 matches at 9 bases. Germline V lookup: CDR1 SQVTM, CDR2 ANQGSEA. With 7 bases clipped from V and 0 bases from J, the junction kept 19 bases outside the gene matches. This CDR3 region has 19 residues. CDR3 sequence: CSAYPTRLADQSSYNEQFF. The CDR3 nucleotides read TGCAGCGCCTACCCGACCAGACTAGCGGATCAGAGCTCCTACAATGAGCAGTTCTTC.

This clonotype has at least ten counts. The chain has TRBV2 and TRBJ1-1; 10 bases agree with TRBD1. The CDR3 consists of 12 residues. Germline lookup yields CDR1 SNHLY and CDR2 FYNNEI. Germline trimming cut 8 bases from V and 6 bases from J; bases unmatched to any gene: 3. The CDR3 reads CASGTGEPEAFF. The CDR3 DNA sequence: TGTGCCAGCGGGACAGGGGAGCCTGAAGCTTTCTTT.

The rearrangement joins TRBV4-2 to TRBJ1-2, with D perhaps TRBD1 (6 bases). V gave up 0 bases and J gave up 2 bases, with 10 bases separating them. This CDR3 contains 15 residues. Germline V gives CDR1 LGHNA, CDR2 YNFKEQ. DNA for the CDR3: TGTGCCAGCAGCCAAGAACCAACAGGGAACTATGGCTACACCTTC. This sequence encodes CASSQEPTGNYGYTF.

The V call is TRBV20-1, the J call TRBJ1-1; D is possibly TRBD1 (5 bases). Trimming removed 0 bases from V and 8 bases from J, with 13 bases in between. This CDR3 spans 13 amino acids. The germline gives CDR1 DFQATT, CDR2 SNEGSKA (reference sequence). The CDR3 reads CSARESGRGEAFF. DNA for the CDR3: TGCAGTGCTAGAGAGTCGGGTCGGGGGGAAGCTTTCTTT.

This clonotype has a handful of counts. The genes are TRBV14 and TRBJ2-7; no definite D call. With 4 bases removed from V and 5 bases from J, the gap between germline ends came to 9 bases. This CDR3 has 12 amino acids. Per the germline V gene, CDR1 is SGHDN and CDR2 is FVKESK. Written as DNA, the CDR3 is TGTGCCAGCAGCCCCGTGGGGAACGAGCAGTACTTC. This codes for CASSPVGNEQYF.

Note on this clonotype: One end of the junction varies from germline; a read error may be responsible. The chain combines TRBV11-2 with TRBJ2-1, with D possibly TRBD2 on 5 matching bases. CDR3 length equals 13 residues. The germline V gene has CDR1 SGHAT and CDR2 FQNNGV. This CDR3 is CASSWGAYNGQFF. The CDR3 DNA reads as TGTGCCAGTTCGTGGGGAGCCTACAATGGGCAGTTCTTC.

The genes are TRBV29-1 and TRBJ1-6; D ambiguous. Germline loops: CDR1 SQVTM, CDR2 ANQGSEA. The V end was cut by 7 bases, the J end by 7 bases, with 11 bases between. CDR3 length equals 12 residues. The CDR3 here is CSAGGINSPLHF. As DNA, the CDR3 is TGCAGCGCTGGAGGAATCAATTCACCCCTCCACTTT.

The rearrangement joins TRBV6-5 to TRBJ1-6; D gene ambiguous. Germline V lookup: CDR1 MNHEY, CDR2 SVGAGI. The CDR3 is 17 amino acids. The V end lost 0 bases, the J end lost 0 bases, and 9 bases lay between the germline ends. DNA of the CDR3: TGTGCCAGCAGTTACTCCAAACCGAGCTCCTATAATTCACCCCTCCACTTT. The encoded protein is CASSYSKPSSYNSPLHF.

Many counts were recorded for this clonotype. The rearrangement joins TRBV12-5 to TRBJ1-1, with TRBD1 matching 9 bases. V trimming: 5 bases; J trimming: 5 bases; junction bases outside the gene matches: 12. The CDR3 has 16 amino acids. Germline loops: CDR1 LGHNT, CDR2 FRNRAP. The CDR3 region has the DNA TGTGCTAGTGGTACAAAACGGGACAGGGTTTTGACTGAAGCTTTCTTT. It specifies CASGTKRDRVLTEAFF.

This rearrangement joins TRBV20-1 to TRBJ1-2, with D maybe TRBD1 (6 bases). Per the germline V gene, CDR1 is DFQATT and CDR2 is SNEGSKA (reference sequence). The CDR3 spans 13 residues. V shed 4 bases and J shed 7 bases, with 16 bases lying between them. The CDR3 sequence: CSAIRDMAVGYTF. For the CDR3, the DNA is TGCAGTGCTATCCGGGACATGGCCGTTGGCTACACCTTC.

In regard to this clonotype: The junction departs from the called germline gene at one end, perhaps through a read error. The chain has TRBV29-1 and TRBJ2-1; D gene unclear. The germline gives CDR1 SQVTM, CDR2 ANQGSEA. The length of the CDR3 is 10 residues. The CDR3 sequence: CGVLLNEQFF. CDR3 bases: TGCGGCGTTCTCCTCAATGAGCAGTTCTTC.

CDR3 coding DNA: TGTGCCAGCAGCTTACCGGACAGGGAGGGAACCTTAACCTTC. This sequence encodes CASSLPDREGTLTF. This chain links TRBV7-2 with TRBJ1-2, with 8 nucleotides matching TRBD1. The CDR3 covers 14 residues. CDR1 and CDR2 (germline): SGHTA, FQGNSA. With V trimmed by 2 bases and J by 14 bases, 13 bases remained unmatched.

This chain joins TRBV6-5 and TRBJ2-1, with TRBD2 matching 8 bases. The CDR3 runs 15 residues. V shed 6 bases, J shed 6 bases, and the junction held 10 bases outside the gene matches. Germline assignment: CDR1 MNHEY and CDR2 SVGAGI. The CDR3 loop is CASSLAGVSSNEQFF. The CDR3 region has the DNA TGTGCCAGCAGCCTAGCGGGTGTATCGAGCAATGAGCAGTTCTTC.

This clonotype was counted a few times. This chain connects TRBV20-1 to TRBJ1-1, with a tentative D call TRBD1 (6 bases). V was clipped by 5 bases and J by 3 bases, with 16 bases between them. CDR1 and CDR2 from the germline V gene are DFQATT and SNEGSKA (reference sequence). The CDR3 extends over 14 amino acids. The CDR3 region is CSARRQVGDTEAFF. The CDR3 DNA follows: TGCAGTGCTCGACGACAGGTTGGAGACACTGAAGCTTTCTTT.

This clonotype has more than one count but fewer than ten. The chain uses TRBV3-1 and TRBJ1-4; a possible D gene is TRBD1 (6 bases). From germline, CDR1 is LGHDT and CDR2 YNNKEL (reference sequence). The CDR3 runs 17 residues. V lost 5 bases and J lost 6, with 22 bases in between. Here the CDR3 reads CASSKDPQGWGDEKLFF. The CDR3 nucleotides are TGTGCCAGCAGCAAGGACCCACAGGGATGGGGAGATGAAAAACTGTTTTTT.

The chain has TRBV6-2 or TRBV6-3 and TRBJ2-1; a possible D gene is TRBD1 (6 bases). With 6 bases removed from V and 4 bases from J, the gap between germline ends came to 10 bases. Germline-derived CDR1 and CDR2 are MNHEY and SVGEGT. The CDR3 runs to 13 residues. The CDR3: CASSRDIYNEQFF. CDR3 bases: TGTGCCAGCAGCAGGGACATTTACAATGAGCAGTTCTTC.

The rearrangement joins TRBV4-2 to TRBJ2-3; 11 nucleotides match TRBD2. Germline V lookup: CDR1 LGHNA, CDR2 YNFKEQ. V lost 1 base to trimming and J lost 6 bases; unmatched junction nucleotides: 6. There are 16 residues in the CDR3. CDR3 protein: CASSQVGSGGVDTQYF. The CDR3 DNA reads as TGTGCCAGCAGCCAAGTAGGTAGCGGGGGGGTGGATACGCAGTATTTT.

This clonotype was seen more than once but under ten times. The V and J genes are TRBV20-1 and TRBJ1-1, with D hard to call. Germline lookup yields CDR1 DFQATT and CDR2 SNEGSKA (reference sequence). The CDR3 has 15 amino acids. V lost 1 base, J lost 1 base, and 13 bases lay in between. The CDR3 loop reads CSARVTGRRNTEAFF. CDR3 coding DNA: TGCAGTGCTAGAGTTACGGGAAGGAGGAACACTGAAGCTTTCTTT.

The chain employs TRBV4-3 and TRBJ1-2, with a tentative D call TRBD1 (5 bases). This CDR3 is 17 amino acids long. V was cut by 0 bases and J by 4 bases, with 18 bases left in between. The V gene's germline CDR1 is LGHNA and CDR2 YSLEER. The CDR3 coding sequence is TGCGCCAGCAGCCAAGATCTTGGGGACCTCCCGCCCTATGGCTACACCTTC. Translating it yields CASSQDLGDLPPYGYTF.

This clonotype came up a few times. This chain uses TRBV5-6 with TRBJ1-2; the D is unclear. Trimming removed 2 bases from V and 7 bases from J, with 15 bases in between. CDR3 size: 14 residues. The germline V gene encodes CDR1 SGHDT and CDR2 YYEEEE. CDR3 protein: CASSFGELGTGYTF. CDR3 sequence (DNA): TGTGCCAGCAGCTTCGGGGAGCTCGGAACTGGCTACACCTTC.

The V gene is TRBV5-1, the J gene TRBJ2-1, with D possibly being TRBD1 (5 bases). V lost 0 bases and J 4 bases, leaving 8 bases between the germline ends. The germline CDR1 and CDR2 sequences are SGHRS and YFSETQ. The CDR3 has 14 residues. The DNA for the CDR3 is TGCGCCAGCAGCTTGGGGGCAGGGTACAATGAGCAGTTCTTC. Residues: CASSLGAGYNEQFF.

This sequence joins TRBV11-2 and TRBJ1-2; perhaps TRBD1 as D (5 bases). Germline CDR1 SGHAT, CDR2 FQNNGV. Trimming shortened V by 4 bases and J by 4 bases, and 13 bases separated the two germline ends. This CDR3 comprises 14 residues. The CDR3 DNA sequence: TGTGCCAGCAGCTCGACAGCGTCTCTCTATGGCTACACCTTC. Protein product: CASSSTASLYGYTF.

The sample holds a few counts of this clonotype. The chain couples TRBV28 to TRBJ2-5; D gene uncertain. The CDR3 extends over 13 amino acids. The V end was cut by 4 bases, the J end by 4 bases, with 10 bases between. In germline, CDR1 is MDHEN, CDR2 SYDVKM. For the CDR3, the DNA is TGTGCCAGCAGTTCCAGCAGGCGAGAGACCCAGTACTTC. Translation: CASSSSRRETQYF.

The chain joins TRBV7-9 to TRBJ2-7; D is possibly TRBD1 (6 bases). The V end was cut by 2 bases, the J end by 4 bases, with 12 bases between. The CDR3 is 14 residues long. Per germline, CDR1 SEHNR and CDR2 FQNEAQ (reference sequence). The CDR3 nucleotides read TGTGCCAGCAGCTTAAACAGGGATCTTTACGAGCAGTACTTC. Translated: CASSLNRDLYEQYF.